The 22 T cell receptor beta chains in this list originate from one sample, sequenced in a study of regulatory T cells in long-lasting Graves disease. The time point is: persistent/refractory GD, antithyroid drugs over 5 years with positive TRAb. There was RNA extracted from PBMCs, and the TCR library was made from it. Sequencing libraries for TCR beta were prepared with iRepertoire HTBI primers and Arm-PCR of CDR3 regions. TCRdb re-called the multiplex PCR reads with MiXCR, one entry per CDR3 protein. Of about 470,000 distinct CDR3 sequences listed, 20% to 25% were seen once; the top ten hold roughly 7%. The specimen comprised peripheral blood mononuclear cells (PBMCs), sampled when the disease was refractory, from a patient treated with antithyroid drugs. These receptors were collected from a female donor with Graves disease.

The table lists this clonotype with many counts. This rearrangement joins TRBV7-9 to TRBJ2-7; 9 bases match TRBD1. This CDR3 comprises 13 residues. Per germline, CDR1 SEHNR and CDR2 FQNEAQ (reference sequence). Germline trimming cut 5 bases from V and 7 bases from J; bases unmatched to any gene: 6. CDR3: CASSRTGAREQYF. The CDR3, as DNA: TGTGCCAGCAGCCGGACAGGGGCGCGTGAGCAGTACTTC.

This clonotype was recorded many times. The CDR3 here is CSARKQGGTSEQYF. CDR3 sequence (DNA): TGCAGTGCTAGGAAACAGGGAGGTACCTCCGAGCAGTACTTC. This chain connects TRBV20-1 to TRBJ2-7; D could derive from TRBD1 or TRBD2 (6 bases each). The V gene lost 3 bases and the J gene lost 6 bases, with 18 bases spanning the gap. The CDR3 consists of 14 residues. Germline loops: CDR1 DFQATT, CDR2 SNEGSKA (reference sequence).

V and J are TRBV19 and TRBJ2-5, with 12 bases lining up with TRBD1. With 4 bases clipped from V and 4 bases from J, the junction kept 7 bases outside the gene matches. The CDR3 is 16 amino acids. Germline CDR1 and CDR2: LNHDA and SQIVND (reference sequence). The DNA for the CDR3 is TGTGCCAGTAGTACCCGGGACAGGGGGCTGAGAGAGACCCAGTACTTC. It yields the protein CASSTRDRGLRETQYF.

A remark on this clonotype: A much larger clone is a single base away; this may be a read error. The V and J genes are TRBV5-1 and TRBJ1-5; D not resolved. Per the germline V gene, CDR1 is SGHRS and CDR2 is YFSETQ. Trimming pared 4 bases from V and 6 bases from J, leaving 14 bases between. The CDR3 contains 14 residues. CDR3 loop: CASSVDPASQPQHF. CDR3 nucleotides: TGCGCCAGCAGCGTGGACCCGGCTAGTCAGCCCCAGCATTTT. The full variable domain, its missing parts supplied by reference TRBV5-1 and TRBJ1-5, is KAGVTQTPRYLIKTRGQQVTLSCSPISGHRSVSWYQQTPGQGLQFLFEYFSETQRNKGNFPGRFSGRQFSNSRSEMNVSTLELGDSALYLCASSVDPASQPQHFGDGTRLSIL.

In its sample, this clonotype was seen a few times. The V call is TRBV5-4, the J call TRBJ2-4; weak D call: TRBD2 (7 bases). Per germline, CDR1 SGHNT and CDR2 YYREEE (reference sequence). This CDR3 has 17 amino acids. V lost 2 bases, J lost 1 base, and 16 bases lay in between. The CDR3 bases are TGTGCCAGCAGCTTATTTGCGGGGGCGGAGGCCAAAAACATTCAGTACTTC. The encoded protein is CASSLFAGAEAKNIQYF.

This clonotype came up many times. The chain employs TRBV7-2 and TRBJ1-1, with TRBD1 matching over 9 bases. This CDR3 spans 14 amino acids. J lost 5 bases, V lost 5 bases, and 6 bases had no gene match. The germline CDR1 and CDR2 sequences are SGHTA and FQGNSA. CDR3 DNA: TGTGCCAGCAGCCTACAGGGGGCCCAAACTGAAGCTTTCTTT. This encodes CASSLQGAQTEAFF.

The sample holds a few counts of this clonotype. The CDR3 region is CAISEMFMQGSAKETQYF. As DNA, the CDR3 is TGTGCCATCAGTGAGATGTTTATGCAGGGGTCGGCAAAAGAGACCCAGTACTTC. V usage is TRBV10-3 and J usage is TRBJ2-5, with a possible D match to TRBD1 (6 bases). This CDR3 contains 18 residues. The germline V gene has CDR1 ENHRY and CDR2 SYGVKD. Trimming stripped 2 bases from V and 3 bases from J, with 22 bases between.

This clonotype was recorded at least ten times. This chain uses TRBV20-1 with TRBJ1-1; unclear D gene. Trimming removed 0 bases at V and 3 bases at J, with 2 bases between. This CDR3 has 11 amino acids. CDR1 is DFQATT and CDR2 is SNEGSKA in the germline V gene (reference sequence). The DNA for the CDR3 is TGCAGTGCTAGAGAGGACACTGAAGCTTTCTTT. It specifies CSAREDTEAFF.

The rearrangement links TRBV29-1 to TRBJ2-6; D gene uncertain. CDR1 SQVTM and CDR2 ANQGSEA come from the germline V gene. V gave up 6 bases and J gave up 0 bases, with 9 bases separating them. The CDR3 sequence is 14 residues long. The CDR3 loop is CSVTPGSGANVLTF. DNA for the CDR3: TGCAGCGTGACTCCGGGCTCTGGGGCCAACGTCCTGACTTTC.

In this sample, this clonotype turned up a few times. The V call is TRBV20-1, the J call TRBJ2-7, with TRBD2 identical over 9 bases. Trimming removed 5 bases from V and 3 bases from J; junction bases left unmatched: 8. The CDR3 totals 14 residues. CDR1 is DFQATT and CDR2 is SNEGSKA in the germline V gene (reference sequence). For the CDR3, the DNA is TGCAGTGCTTTCCACGGCGGGAGGGACTACGAGCAGTACTTC. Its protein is CSAFHGGRDYEQYF.

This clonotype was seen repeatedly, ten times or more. The CDR3 protein is CASEPGGEQETQYF. In nucleotides, the CDR3 is TGTGCCAGCGAACCAGGGGGGGAACAAGAGACCCAGTACTTC. This sequence joins TRBV28 and TRBJ2-5; D is perhaps TRBD1 or TRBD2 (7 bases each). Trimming cost V 8 bases and J 2 bases, with 15 bases left between them. The CDR3 spans 14 residues. The V gene's germline CDR1 is MDHEN and CDR2 SYDVKM.

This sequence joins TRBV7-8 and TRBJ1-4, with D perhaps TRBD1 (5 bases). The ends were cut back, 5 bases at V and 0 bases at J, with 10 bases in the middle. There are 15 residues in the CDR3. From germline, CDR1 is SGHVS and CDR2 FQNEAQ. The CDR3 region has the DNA TGTGCCAGCAGCCCCCGGGGCCCAACTAATGAAAAACTGTTTTTT. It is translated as CASSPRGPTNEKLFF.

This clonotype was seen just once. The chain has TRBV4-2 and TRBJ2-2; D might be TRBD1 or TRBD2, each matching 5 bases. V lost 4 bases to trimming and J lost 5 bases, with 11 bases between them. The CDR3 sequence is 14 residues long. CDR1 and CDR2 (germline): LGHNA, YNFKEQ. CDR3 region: CASSPGRETGELFF. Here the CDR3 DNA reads TGTGCCAGCAGCCCAGGCAGGGAGACCGGGGAGCTGTTTTTT.

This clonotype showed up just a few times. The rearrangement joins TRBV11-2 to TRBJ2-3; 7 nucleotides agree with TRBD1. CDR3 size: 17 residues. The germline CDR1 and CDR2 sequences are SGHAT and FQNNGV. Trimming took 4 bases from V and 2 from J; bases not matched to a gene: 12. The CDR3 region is CASSSLTQGDTTDTQYF. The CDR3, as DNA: TGTGCCAGCAGCTCACTGACCCAGGGGGATACCACAGATACGCAGTATTTT.

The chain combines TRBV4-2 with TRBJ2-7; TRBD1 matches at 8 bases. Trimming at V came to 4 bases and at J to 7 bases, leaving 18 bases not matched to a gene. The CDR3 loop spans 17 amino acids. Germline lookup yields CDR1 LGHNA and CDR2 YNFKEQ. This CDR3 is CASSPGPRGPFGKEQYF. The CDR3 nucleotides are TGTGCCAGCAGCCCCGGACCCAGGGGGCCCTTTGGGAAAGAGCAGTACTTC.

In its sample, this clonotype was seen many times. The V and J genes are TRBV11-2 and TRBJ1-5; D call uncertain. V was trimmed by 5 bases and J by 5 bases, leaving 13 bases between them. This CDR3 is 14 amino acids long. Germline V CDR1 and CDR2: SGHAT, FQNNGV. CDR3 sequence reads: CASSPTGEDQPQHF. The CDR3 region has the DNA TGTGCCAGCAGCCCCACCGGGGAGGATCAGCCCCAGCATTTT.

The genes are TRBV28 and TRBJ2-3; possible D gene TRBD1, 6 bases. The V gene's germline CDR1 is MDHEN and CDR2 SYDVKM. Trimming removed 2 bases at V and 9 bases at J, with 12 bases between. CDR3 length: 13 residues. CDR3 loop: CASSLLQTGTQYF. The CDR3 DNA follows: TGTGCCAGCAGTTTACTACAGACAGGAACGCAGTATTTT.

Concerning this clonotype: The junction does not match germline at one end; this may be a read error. The CDR3 sequence: CTSSYSQGLKGYEQYF. CDR3 coding DNA: TGTACCAGCAGTTACTCCCAGGGACTTAAAGGCTACGAGCAGTACTTC. The chain uses TRBV6-2 or TRBV6-3 and TRBJ2-7, with a weak D call TRBD2 (6 bases). Germline values: CDR1 MNHEY, CDR2 SVGEGT. The CDR3 has 16 residues.

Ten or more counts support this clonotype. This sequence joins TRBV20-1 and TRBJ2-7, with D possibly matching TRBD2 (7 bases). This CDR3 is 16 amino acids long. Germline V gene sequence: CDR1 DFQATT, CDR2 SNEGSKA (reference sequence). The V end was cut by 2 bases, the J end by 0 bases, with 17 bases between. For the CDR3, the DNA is TGCAGTGCTAGAAGGGGCTGGGAGGGGGGCTCCTACGAGCAGTACTTC. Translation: CSARRGWEGGSYEQYF.

The DNA for the CDR3 is TGTGCCAGCTATCCCGGGACAGGACTGAACACTGAAGCTTTCTTT. The encoded protein is CASYPGTGLNTEAFF. This rearrangement joins TRBV7-9 to TRBJ1-1, with 8 bases lining up with TRBD1. Germline V gene data show CDR1 as SEHNR and CDR2 as FQNEAQ (reference sequence). V dropped 8 bases and J dropped 0; count of bases not matched to a gene: 8. The CDR3 extends over 15 amino acids.

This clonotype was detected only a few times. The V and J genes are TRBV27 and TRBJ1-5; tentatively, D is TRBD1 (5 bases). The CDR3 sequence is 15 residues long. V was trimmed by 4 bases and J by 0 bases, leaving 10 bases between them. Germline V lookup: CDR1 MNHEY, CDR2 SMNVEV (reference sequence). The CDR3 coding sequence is TGTGCCAGCAGTTCACAGGCTTATAGCAATCAGCCCCAGCATTTT. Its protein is CASSSQAYSNQPQHF.

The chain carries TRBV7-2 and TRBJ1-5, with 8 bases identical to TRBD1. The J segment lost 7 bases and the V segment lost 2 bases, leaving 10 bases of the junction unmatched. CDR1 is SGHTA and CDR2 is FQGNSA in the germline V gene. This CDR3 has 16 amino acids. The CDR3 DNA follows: TGTGCCAGCAGCTTATTCGGCCCAGGGGGCCGGCAGCCCCAGCATTTT. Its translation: CASSLFGPGGRQPQHF.